This T cell receptor (beta chain) was sequenced in a study of blood T cell repertoires in COVID-19. Study context: The study drew acute and convalescent COVID-19 samples from the United States, Italy and Spain.

This CDR3 comprises 15 residues. CDR1 SGHAT and CDR2 FQNNGV come from the germline V gene. The J segment lost 4 bases and the V segment lost 1 base, leaving 3 bases of the junction unmatched. Original handling: Quantification of nucleated cells was approximated via reference gene primer amplification. Profiled with immunoSEQ multiplex PCR; TCRdb holds only in-frame clones, not every one. V and J calls and clone size are those listed in that table; D and trimming were worked out from the DNA. The data contain about 370,000 clones, 87% of them singletons. The rearrangement uses TRBV11-2 and TRBJ1-1; 10 bases are a match to TRBD1. The sequencing sample was made of peripheral blood. This TCR was recovered from a woman in her 30s with COVID-19, enrolled during active disease. In DNA, the CDR3 is TGTGCCAGCAGCTTAGTCGGGACAGGGGCCACTGAAGCTTTCTTT. It translates to CASSLVGTGATEAFF.